This TCR beta chain emerged from a study of persistence of HIV-infected CD4 T cells. The CDR3 loop spans 13 amino acids. V lost 2 bases and J 1 base, leaving 6 bases between the germline ends. Overlapping HIV-1 Gag 15-mer peptides at approximately 0.96 ug per peptide per mL were used. CD40L/CD69 double-negative CD45RO-high memory CD4+ T cells were collected. Stimulated PBMCs had first been depleted of CD8+ T cells. A note on this clone: The target antigen is unknown.

The libraries were made with immunoSEQ version 4 in survey mode. TCRdb keeps only in-frame clones here, not all; method: immunoSEQ multiplex PCR. Among around 42,000 clones listed, approximately 80% were seen once. Sample: CD4+ T cells sorted from PBMCs after roughly 20-hour stimulation, taken from a patient who received antiretroviral therapy. This clonotype originated in an adult man with HIV who was CMV-seropositive. This chain links TRBV12-3 or TRBV12-4 with TRBJ2-7; the D gene is possibly TRBD2 (5 bases). CDR3 residues: CASSLRESYEQYF. CDR3 DNA: TGTGCCAGCAGTTTACGGGAATCCTACGAGCAGTACTTC.